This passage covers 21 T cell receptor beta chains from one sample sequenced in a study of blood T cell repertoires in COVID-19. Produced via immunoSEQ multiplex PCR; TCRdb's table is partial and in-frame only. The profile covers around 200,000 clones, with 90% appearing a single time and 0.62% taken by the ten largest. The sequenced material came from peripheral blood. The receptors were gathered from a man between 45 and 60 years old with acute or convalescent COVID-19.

The CDR3, as DNA: TGCAGCGTTCTGGCGGGGGATGAAAAACTGTTTTTT. It encodes CSVLAGDEKLFF. The rearrangement uses TRBV29-1 and TRBJ1-4; tentative D call: TRBD1 (5 bases). This CDR3 is built from 12 residues. V gave up 5 bases and J gave up 6 bases, with 10 bases separating them. Germline CDR1 SQVTM, CDR2 ANQGSEA.

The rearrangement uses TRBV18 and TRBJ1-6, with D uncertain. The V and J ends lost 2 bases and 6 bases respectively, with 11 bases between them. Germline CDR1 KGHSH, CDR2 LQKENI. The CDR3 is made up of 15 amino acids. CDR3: CASSPTSVPNSPLHF. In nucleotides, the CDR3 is TGTGCCAGCTCACCAACAAGTGTTCCTAATTCACCCCTCCACTTT.

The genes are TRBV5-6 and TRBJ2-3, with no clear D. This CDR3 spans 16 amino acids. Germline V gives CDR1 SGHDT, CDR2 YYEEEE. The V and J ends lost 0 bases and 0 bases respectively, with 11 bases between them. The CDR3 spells CASSLVGQPSTDTQYF. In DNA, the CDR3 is TGTGCCAGCAGCTTGGTTGGGCAGCCTAGCACAGATACGCAGTATTTT.

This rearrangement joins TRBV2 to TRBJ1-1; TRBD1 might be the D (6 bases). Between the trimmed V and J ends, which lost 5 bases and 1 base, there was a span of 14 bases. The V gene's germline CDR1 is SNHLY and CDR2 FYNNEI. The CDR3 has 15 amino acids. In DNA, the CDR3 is TGTGCCAGCAGTTCGTACAGGGACACGAACACTGAAGCTTTCTTT. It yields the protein CASSSYRDTNTEAFF.

This chain's CDR3 is CASSYGTSNQPQHF. The CDR3 coding sequence is TGTGCCAGCAGTTACGGGACAAGCAATCAGCCCCAGCATTTT. The V call is TRBV6-6, the J call TRBJ1-5; TRBD1 is a possible D gene (6 bases). V was cut by 2 bases and J by 1 base, with 6 bases left in between. CDR1 is MNHNY and CDR2 is SVGAGI in the germline V gene (reference sequence). The CDR3 totals 14 residues.

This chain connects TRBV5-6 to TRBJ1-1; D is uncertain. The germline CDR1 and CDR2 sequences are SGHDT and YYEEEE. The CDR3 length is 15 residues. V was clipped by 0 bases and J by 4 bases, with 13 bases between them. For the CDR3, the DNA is TGTGCCAGCAGCTTGGGGCAAAACCTCGTCACTGAAGCTTTCTTT. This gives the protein CASSLGQNLVTEAFF.

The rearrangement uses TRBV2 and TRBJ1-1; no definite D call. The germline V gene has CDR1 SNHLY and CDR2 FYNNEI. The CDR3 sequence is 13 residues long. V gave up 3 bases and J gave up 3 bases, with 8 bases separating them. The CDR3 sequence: CASSDRWDTEAFF. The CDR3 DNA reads TGTGCCAGCAGTGACAGGTGGGACACTGAAGCTTTCTTT.

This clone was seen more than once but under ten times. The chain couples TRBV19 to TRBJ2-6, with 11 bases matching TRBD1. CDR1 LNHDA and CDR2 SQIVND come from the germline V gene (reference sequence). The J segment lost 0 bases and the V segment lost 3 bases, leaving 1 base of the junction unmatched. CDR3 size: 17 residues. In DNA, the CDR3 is TGTGCCAGTAGTATCGGGACAGGGGGCTCTGGGGCCAACGTCCTGACTTTC. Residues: CASSIGTGGSGANVLTF. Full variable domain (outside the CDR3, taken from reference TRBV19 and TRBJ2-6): DGGITQSPKYLFRKEGQNVTLSCEQNLNHDAMYWYRQDPGQGLRLIYYSQIVNDFQKGDIAEGYSVSREKKESFPLTVTSAQKNPTAFYLCASSIGTGGSGANVLTFGAGSRLTVL.

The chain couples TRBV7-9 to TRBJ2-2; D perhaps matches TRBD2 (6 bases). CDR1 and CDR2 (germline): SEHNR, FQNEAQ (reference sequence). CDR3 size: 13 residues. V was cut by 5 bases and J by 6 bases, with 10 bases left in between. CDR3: CASSLGSSGELFF. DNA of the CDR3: TGTGCCAGCAGCCTCGGGAGCTCCGGGGAGCTGTTTTTT.

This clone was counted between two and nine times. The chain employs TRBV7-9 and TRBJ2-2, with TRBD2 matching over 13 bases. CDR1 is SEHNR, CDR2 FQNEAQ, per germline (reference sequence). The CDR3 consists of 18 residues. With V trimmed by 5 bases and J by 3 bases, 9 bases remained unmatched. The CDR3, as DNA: TGTGCCAGCAGCGCCTCCGGGACTAGCGGGACTTACACCGGGGAGCTGTTTTTT. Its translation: CASSASGTSGTYTGELFF.

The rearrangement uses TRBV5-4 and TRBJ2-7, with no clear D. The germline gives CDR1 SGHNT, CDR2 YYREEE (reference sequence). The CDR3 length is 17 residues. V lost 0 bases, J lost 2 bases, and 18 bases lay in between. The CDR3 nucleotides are TGTGCCAGCAGCTTGGCCGTGGCAGATCCACAACCCTACGAGCAGTACTTC. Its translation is CASSLAVADPQPYEQYF.

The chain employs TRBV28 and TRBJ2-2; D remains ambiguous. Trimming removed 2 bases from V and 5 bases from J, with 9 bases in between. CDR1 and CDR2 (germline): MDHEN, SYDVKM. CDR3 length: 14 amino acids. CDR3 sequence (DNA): TGTGCCAGCAGTTTACGAGTCCCAACCGGGGAGCTGTTTTTT. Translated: CASSLRVPTGELFF. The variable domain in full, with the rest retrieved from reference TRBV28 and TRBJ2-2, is DVKVTQSSRYLVKRTGEKVFLECVQDMDHENMFWYRQDPGLGLRLIYFSYDVKMKEKGDIPEGYSVSREKKERFSLILESASTNQTSMYLCASSLRVPTGELFFGEGSRLTVL.

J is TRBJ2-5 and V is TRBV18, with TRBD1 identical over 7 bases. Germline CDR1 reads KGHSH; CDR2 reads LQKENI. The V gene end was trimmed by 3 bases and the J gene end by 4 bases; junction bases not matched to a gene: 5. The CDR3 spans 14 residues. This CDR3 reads CASSPFRQGETQYF. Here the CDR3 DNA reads TGTGCCAGCTCACCGTTTAGACAGGGAGAGACCCAGTACTTC.

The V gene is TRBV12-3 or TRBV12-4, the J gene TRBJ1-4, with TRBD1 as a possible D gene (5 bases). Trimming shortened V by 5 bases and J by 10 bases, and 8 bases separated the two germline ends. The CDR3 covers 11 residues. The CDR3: CASSQTAKLFF. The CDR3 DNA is TGTGCCAGCAGTCAGACAGCAAAACTGTTTTTT.

The CDR3 protein is CSASASVRKSSYEQYV. The CDR3 DNA sequence: TGCAGTGCTAGTGCTTCGGTGAGGAAGAGCTCCTACGAGCAGTACGTC. V gene TRBV20-1 combines with J gene TRBJ2-7; D call uncertain. V was cut by 3 bases and J by 0 bases, with 18 bases left in between. Germline CDR1 DFQATT, CDR2 SNEGSKA (reference sequence). There are 16 residues in the CDR3.

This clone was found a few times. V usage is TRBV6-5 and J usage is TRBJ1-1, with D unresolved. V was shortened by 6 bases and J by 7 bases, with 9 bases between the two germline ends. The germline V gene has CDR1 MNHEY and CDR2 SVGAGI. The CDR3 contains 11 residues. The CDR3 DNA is TGTGCCAGCAGCGCTGCGGGTGAAGCTTTCTTT. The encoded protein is CASSAAGEAFF.

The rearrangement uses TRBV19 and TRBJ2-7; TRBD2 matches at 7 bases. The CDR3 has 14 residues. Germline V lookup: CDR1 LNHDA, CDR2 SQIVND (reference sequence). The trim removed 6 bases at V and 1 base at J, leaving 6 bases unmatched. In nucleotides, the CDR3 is TGTGCCAGTAGCGCGGGGCGGGAGTCCTACGAGCAGTACTTC. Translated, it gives CASSAGRESYEQYF.

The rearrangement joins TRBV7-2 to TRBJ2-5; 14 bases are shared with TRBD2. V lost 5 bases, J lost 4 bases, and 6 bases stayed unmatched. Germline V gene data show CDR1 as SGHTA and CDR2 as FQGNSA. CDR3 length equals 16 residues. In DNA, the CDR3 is TGTGCCAGCAGCCCCAGACTAGCGGGGGGGCCAGAGACCCAGTACTTC. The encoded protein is CASSPRLAGGPETQYF.

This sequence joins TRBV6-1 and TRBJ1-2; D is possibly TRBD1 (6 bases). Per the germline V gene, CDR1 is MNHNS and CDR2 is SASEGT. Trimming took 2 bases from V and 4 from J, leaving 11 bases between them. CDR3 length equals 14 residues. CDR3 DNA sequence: TGTGCCAGCAGTGAAATCCAAGGGGGCTATGGCTACACCTTC. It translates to CASSEIQGGYGYTF.

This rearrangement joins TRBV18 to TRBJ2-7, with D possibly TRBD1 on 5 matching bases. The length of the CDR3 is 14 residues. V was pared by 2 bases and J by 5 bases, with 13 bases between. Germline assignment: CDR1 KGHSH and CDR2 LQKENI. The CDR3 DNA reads TGTGCCAGCTCACCAAATTCCAGGGCCCACGAGCAGTACTTC. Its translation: CASSPNSRAHEQYF.

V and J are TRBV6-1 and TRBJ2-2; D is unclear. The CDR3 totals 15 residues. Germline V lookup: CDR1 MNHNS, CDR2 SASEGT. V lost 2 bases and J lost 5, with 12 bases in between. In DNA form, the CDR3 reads TGTGCCAGCAGTGAATCGGTCTACTATACCGGGGAGCTGTTTTTT. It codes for CASSESVYYTGELFF.